A single T cell receptor beta chain is shown here with its context. Its antigen is not identified. These data belong to a study of cytomegalovirus exposure and HLA in healthy donors. Study-wide results and caveats: In vitro, three CMV-associated chains proved specific for CMV antigens. Within an earlier analysis, most TCR beta V segments proved productive either about 87% or about 30% of the time.

Trimming took 5 bases from V and 7 from J; bases not matched to a gene: 6. This CDR3 contains 14 residues. Germline CDR1 and CDR2: SEHNR and FQNEAQ (reference sequence). It was with 60 Vbeta and 13 Jbeta primers that the PCR ran. Sequencing was performed with immunoSEQ multiplex PCR; in TCRdb, only in-frame clones are kept and a portion is missing. The table records about 69,000 clones, roughly 74% of them present only once. The receptor was derived from a woman aged 60 to 75 in good health and CMV-seropositive. Material for sequencing was PBMCs. The chain combines TRBV7-9 with TRBJ1-5; 9 bases match TRBD1. CDR3 loop: CASSRTGEVQPQHF. In nucleotides, the CDR3 is TGTGCCAGCAGCAGGACAGGGGAGGTACAGCCCCAGCATTTT.